This T cell receptor (beta chain) originates from a study of OX40 agonist ivuxolimab in advanced cancers. Study observations and caveats: On average, CD8+ T cells showed a greater number of expanded clones than CD4+. Patients with a partial response at 0.1-3.0 mg/kg had among the lowest clonal expansion.

This CDR3 comprises 13 residues. Germline V gene data show CDR1 as SEHNR and CDR2 as FQNEAQ (reference sequence). Trimming took off 1 base at V and 9 bases at J, with 7 bases between the two ends. Using immunoSEQ multiplex PCR, the repertoire was profiled, and TCRdb retains in-frame clones only, with some absent. The sample lists around 80,000 clones; 75% to 90% were seen once. This clone has a handful of counts. Its antigen is still unknown. The clonotype comes from an adult with an advanced solid tumor such as melanoma, head and neck, liver or kidney cancer. The chain combines TRBV7-9 with TRBJ1-6; D is unresolved. The source material was CD4+ or CD8+ T cells sorted from blood, sampled in a trial of the OX40 agonist ivuxolimab. The CDR3 DNA is TGTGCCAGCAGCTTAGGGGATGGTTCACCCCTCCACTTT. As protein: CASSLGDGSPLHF.